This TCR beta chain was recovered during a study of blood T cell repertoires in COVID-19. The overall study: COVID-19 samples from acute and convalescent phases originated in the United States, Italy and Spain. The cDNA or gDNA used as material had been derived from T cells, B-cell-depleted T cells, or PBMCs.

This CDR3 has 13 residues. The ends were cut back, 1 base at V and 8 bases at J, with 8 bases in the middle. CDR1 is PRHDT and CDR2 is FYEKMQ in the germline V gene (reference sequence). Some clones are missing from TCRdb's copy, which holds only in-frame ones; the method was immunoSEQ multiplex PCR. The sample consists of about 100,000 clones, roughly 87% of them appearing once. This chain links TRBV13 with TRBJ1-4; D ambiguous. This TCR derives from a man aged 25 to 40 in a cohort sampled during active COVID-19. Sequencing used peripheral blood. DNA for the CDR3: TGTGCCAGCAGCTTAGTGTCGCGGGAAAAACTGTTTTTT. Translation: CASSLVSREKLFF.